Below are 10 T cell receptor beta chains sequenced from a single sample in a study of T-cell memory formation after mild COVID-19 (dated by TCRdb to the early 2020s). The receptor library was made with 5' RACE. The sequencer listed for this sample is Illumina NovaSeq 6000. TCRdb applied fastp at Q25 and MiXCR to the public reads, then kept only in-frame beta chains. Here each entry gathers all rows of one CDR3 protein and keeps the most common genes and DNA. In this sample the table shows about 290,000 distinct CDR3 sequences, approximately 16% of which occur a single time. The top ten clonotypes cover roughly 22% of the sample. The material sequenced was PBMCs or a T cell subset sorted from them (not recorded which). Receptor source: a man younger than 35 who had mild COVID-19 (a few samples of this study predate the infection). The sample titles of this study are shuffled in the database, so cell type and time point are left out; the donor was told from shared clones.

The rearrangement links TRBV5-5 to TRBJ1-2; no clear D gene. This CDR3 has 13 amino acids. V was trimmed by 0 bases and J by 7 bases, leaving 10 bases between them. Germline CDR1 reads SGHKS; CDR2 reads YYEKEE (reference sequence). CDR3 sequence: CASSLDQPFGYTF. For the CDR3, the DNA is TGTGCCAGCAGCTTGGACCAACCGTTTGGCTACACCTTC.

V usage is TRBV5-5 and J usage is TRBJ2-3, with a tentative D call TRBD2 (5 bases). Germline CDR1 SGHKS, CDR2 YYEKEE (reference sequence). CDR3 length equals 16 residues. Trimming removed 4 bases from V and 3 bases from J, with 18 bases in between. Here the CDR3 DNA reads TGTGCCAGCAGCCCCCGTGGGAGCCAGGCGACAGATACGCAGTATTTT. Translating it yields CASSPRGSQATDTQYF. The full variable domain, with the rest looked up from reference TRBV5-5 and TRBJ2-3, is DAGVTQSPTHLIKTRGQQVTLRCSPISGHKSVSWYQQVLGQGPQFIFQYYEKEERGRGNFPDRFSARQFPNYSSELNVNALLLGDSALYLCASSPRGSQATDTQYFGPGTRLTVL.

V usage is TRBV12-5 and J usage is TRBJ1-1, with 10 bases matching TRBD1. J was trimmed by 4 bases and V by 6 bases; bases with no gene match: 8. The germline V gene has CDR1 LGHNT and CDR2 FRNRAP. CDR3 length equals 15 residues. The CDR3 sequence is CASGPGQGGTTEAFF. CDR3 nucleotides: TGTGCTAGTGGACCCGGACAGGGGGGGACCACTGAAGCTTTCTTT.

Many counts were recorded for this clonotype. The chain recombines TRBV5-1 with TRBJ2-7, with D possibly being TRBD1 or TRBD2 (5 bases each). The CDR3 extends over 13 amino acids. Germline-derived CDR1 and CDR2 are SGHRS and YFSETQ. V dropped 1 base and J dropped 2 bases, with 7 bases sitting between them. The CDR3 DNA is TGCGCCAGCAGCTTGACGGGGCCCTACGAGCAGTACTTC. Translated: CASSLTGPYEQYF.

This clonotype showed up many times. The chain uses TRBV5-1 and TRBJ2-1; TRBD2 aligns across 16 bases. Germline V gives CDR1 SGHRS, CDR2 YFSETQ. Trimming removed 4 bases from V and 1 base from J; junction bases left unmatched: 2. This CDR3 has 17 residues. The CDR3 loop is CASSPGLAGGSYNEQFF. Here the CDR3 DNA reads TGCGCCAGCAGCCCGGGACTAGCGGGGGGGTCCTACAATGAGCAGTTCTTC.

Here the CDR3 reads CASSSSPEWGRNEQYV. CDR3 in DNA: TGTGCCAGCAGCTCATCCCCGGAATGGGGCCGTAACGAGCAGTACGTC. The rearrangement joins TRBV7-8 to TRBJ2-7; the D gene is possibly TRBD1 (5 bases). Looked up from germline, CDR1 is SGHVS and CDR2 is FQNEAQ. The CDR3 consists of 16 residues. V lost 4 bases and J 5 bases, leaving 21 bases between the germline ends.

Only a few counts were recorded for this clonotype. V and J are TRBV7-2 and TRBJ1-3; possibly TRBD1 for D (6 bases). V was cut by 5 bases and J by 3 bases, with 14 bases left in between. Germline V gives CDR1 SGHTA, CDR2 FQGNSA. This CDR3 comprises 15 residues. The CDR3 DNA follows: TGTGCCAGCAGCCCGGGGGGGGCAAGTGGAAACACCATATATTTT. Its translation is CASSPGGASGNTIYF.

This clonotype was counted a few times. As DNA, the CDR3 is TGCAGTGCTTCAAGGGTCGGGGCCAACGTCCTGACTTTC. Translating it yields CSASRVGANVLTF. V and J are TRBV20-1 and TRBJ2-6; no reliable D call. The CDR3 runs to 13 residues. The germline V gene encodes CDR1 DFQATT and CDR2 SNEGSKA (reference sequence). Trimming removed 5 bases from V and 4 bases from J, with 9 bases in between.

This clonotype was picked up one time. The J gene is TRBJ2-3, the V gene TRBV6-5; perhaps TRBD2 as D (7 bases). This CDR3 contains 15 residues. Germline values: CDR1 MNHEY, CDR2 SVGAGI. V was shortened by 6 bases and J by 3 bases, with 16 bases between the two germline ends. The DNA of the CDR3 is TGTGCCAGCAGGCCTAGGGGGGGCGCGACAGATACGCAGTATTTT. This sequence encodes CASRPRGGATDTQYF.

This clonotype was recorded at least ten times. J is TRBJ2-7 and V is TRBV27, with D unclear. V lost 4 bases to trimming and J lost 3 bases, with 10 bases between them. The CDR3 contains 13 residues. CDR1 MNHEY and CDR2 SMNVEV come from the germline V gene (reference sequence). CDR3 protein: CASSSFPGYEQYF. The CDR3 coding sequence is TGTGCCAGCAGTTCGTTCCCTGGCTACGAGCAGTACTTC.